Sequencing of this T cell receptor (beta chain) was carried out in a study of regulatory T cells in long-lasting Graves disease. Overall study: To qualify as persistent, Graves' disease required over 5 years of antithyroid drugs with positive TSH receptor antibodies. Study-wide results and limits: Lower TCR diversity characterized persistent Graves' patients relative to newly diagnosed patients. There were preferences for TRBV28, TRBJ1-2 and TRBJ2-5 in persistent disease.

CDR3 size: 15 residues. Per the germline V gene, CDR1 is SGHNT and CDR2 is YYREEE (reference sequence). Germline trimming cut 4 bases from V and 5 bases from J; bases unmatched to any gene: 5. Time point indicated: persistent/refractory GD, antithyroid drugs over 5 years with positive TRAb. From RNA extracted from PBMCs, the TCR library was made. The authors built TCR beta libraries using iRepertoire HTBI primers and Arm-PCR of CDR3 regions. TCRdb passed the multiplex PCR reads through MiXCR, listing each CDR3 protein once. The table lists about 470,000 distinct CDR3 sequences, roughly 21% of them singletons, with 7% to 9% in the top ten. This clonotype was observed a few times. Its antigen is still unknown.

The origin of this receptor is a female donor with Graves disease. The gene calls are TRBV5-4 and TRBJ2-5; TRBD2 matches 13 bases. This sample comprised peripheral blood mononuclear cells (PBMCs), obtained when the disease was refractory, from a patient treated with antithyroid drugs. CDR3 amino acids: CASSRTSGRLETQYF. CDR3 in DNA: TGTGCCAGCAGCCGGACTAGCGGGAGACTGGAGACCCAGTACTTC.